This TCR beta chain originates from a study of blood T cells in healthy people across ages. Per the germline V gene, CDR1 is SGHKS and CDR2 is YYEKEE (reference sequence). The CDR3 runs to 14 residues. V was trimmed by 5 bases and J by 0 bases, leaving 11 bases between them. This clonotype showed up many times. A second PCR of roughly 7 to 11 cycles used a sample-barcoded 5' primer and a J-beta primer mix. TCRdb recomputed calls from the 5' RACE reads with MiXCR, one row per CDR3 protein. The sample shows hundreds of thousands of distinct CDR3 sequences, roughly a quarter of them seen only once. This sample also appeared in a second study, on T cells of mothers and their children.

Sequenced: blood. The V call is TRBV5-5, the J call TRBJ1-2; no definite D call. The sequence was obtained from a boy aged 2 to 10 in good health. The CDR3 is CASSAGPSNYGYTF. CDR3 nucleotide sequence: TGTGCCAGCAGTGCCGGACCGTCTAACTATGGCTACACCTTC.